This entry lists 26 T cell receptor beta chains sequenced from one sample in a study of T cells after yellow fever vaccination. Each CDR3 protein is one row after TCRdb ran MiXCR on the 5' RACE reads. The sample lists 620,000 or so distinct CDR3 sequences; about a sixth were seen once. The sample consisted of PBMCs, taken 5 days after the first yellow fever vaccination. The origin of the receptors is a man in his late teens or twenties who received the YFV17D yellow fever vaccine.

This clonotype has more than one count but fewer than ten. The V gene is TRBV28, the J gene TRBJ2-1, with D possibly matching TRBD2 (6 bases). Trimming shortened V by 2 bases and J by 10 bases, and 18 bases separated the two germline ends. The CDR3 sequence is 15 residues long. CDR1 and CDR2 from the germline V gene are MDHEN and SYDVKM. CDR3 in DNA: TGTGCCAGCAGTTTACCCTCGGGGGTGGATGGGGAGCAGTTCTTC. Its protein product is CASSLPSGVDGEQFF.

This clonotype came up a few times. The chain recombines TRBV29-1 with TRBJ2-7, with a weak D call TRBD2 (7 bases). Germline CDR1 reads SQVTM; CDR2 reads ANQGSEA. Trimming stripped 4 bases from V and 6 bases from J, with 22 bases between. The CDR3 has 15 residues. This CDR3 reads CSVGQGRGGLSEQYF. CDR3 DNA: TGCAGCGTTGGGCAGGGTAGGGGGGGCCTTAGCGAGCAGTACTTC.

The gene calls are TRBV12-3 or TRBV12-4 and TRBJ1-4, with D uncertain. This CDR3 contains 13 residues. Trimming took 6 bases from V and 2 from J, leaving 7 bases between them. The CDR3 spells CASSPWTNEKLFF. The DNA of the CDR3 is TGTGCCAGCAGCCCCTGGACTAATGAAAAACTGTTTTTT.

This clonotype was seen only a few times. CDR3 coding DNA: TGTGCCACCAGCAGAGAGCGCAGGGTTGGTGGCTACACCTTC. As protein: CATSRERRVGGYTF. The rearrangement joins TRBV15 to TRBJ1-2; D possibly corresponds to TRBD1 (5 bases). The CDR3 covers 14 residues. CDR1 and CDR2 (germline): LNHNV, YYDKDF (reference sequence). Trimming removed 0 bases from V and 7 bases from J, with 12 bases in between.

In its sample, this clonotype was seen a few times. The chain couples TRBV9 to TRBJ1-2; TRBD1 aligns across 9 bases. CDR3 length: 14 residues. Germline CDR1 is SGDLS and CDR2 is YYNGEE. The V segment lost 3 bases and the J segment 4 bases; nucleotides outside the gene matches: 4. This CDR3 is CASSGRDRVYGYTF. In DNA, the CDR3 is TGTGCCAGCAGCGGCCGGGACAGGGTCTATGGCTACACCTTC.

This clonotype was seen repeatedly, ten times or more. The chain couples TRBV7-9 to TRBJ2-1, with TRBD2 matching 7 bases. This CDR3 has 16 residues. Germline CDR1 SEHNR, CDR2 FQNEAQ (reference sequence). After removal of 7 bases from V and 0 bases from J, the junction contained 9 bases not matched to a gene. CDR3 in amino acids: CASITQRGSSYNEQFF. CDR3 nucleotides: TGTGCCAGCATCACACAGCGGGGAAGCTCCTACAATGAGCAGTTCTTC. The variable domain in full, completed from reference TRBV7-9 and TRBJ2-1, reads DTGVSQNPRHKITKRGQNVTFRCDPISEHNRLYWYRQTLGQGPEFLTYFQNEAQLEKSRLLSDRFSAERPKGSFSTLEIQRTEQGDSAMYLCASITQRGSSYNEQFFGPGTRLTVL.

The rearrangement uses TRBV30 and TRBJ1-4; 8 nucleotides align to TRBD1. CDR1 GTSNPN and CDR2 SVGIG come from the germline V gene (reference sequence). The ends lost 1 base at V and 8 bases at J; junction bases unmatched: 15. The CDR3 length is 17 residues. The CDR3 spells CAWSARQGPGVREKLFF. CDR3 in DNA: TGTGCCTGGAGTGCGAGACAGGGGCCGGGGGTTCGCGAAAAACTGTTTTTT.

There are a few counts of this clonotype. The chain joins TRBV7-2 to TRBJ2-7; D uncertain. Trimming shortened V by 5 bases and J by 2 bases, and 10 bases separated the two germline ends. The CDR3 totals 13 residues. From germline, CDR1 is SGHTA and CDR2 FQGNSA. The CDR3 bases are TGTGCCAGCAGCGGAGCGTTCACCTACGAGCAGTACTTC. Its translation: CASSGAFTYEQYF.

This clonotype showed up many times. This chain joins TRBV19 and TRBJ2-1; D tentatively reads TRBD1 or TRBD2 (6 bases each). The V end was cut by 6 bases, the J end by 7 bases, with 13 bases between. Germline V gives CDR1 LNHDA, CDR2 SQIVND (reference sequence). The CDR3 runs 13 residues. The chain's CDR3 is CASRGGGLNEQFF. The CDR3 DNA reads TGTGCCAGTAGAGGAGGGGGTTTGAATGAGCAGTTCTTC.

This clonotype was counted only a few times. V is TRBV4-3 and J is TRBJ2-2, with 14 bases that match TRBD2. The CDR3 contains 18 residues. CDR1 LGHNA and CDR2 YSLEER come from the germline V gene. Trimming at V came to 5 bases and at J to 0 bases, leaving 5 bases not matched to a gene. The CDR3 DNA sequence: TGCGCCAGCAGCGCGGTGGGACTAGCGGGGGCGAACACCGGGGAGCTGTTTTTT. Translated: CASSAVGLAGANTGELFF.

The chain uses TRBV7-9 and TRBJ2-4; 11 nucleotides agree with TRBD1. The V segment lost 5 bases and the J segment 8 bases; nucleotides outside the gene matches: 8. The CDR3 loop spans 15 amino acids. CDR1 is SEHNR and CDR2 is FQNEAQ in the germline V gene (reference sequence). Written as DNA, the CDR3 is TGTGCCAGCAGCGGGACAGGGGGAGATTTGGACATTCAGTACTTC. This gives the protein CASSGTGGDLDIQYF.

This clonotype was observed many times. The J gene is TRBJ2-3, the V gene TRBV12-3 or TRBV12-4, with 8 bases lining up with TRBD1. This CDR3 has 16 residues. The V and J ends lost 5 bases and 0 bases, in that order; junction bases with no gene match: 7. The CDR3 DNA reads as TGTGCCAGCAGTCTCGATCGACAGGGGAGCACAGATACGCAGTATTTT. Amino acids: CASSLDRQGSTDTQYF.

This chain joins TRBV4-1 and TRBJ2-3, with D hard to call. V was pared by 1 base and J by 2 bases, with 13 bases between. CDR1 and CDR2 from the germline V gene are MGHRA and YSYEKL. The CDR3 is 16 amino acids. CDR3 residues: CASSQVVGPTTDTQYF. The CDR3 DNA follows: TGCGCCAGCAGCCAAGTGGTTGGACCCACCACAGATACGCAGTATTTT.

The rearrangement joins TRBV7-9 to TRBJ2-5; D might be TRBD1 (5 bases). Germline-derived CDR1 and CDR2 are SEHNR and FQNEAQ (reference sequence). Deletions cut 4 bases from V and 1 base from J, with 10 bases between. The CDR3 is 14 amino acids. This CDR3 reads CASSSQGGQETQYF. The CDR3 DNA is TGTGCCAGCAGCTCCCAGGGTGGCCAAGAGACCCAGTACTTC. Supplemented by reference TRBV7-9 and TRBJ2-5, the full variable domain reads DTGVSQNPRHKITKRGQNVTFRCDPISEHNRLYWYRQTLGQGPEFLTYFQNEAQLEKSRLLSDRFSAERPKGSFSTLEIQRTEQGDSAMYLCASSSQGGQETQYFGPGTRLLVL.

The V gene is TRBV28, the J gene TRBJ2-5; the match to TRBD2 covers 7 bases. Germline values: CDR1 MDHEN, CDR2 SYDVKM. Germline trimming cut 5 bases from V and 9 bases from J; bases unmatched to any gene: 21. The CDR3 is 17 amino acids. The CDR3 region has the DNA TGTGCCAGCAGTCGCGGGGGTGGGCGACGAGTCATGAGGGCCCAGTACTTC. Its translation: CASSRGGGRRVMRAQYF.

The sample holds a few counts of this clonotype. The chain is built from TRBV13 and TRBJ2-3, with D maybe TRBD1 (5 bases). Germline V CDR1 and CDR2: PRHDT, FYEKMQ (reference sequence). The V end lost 0 bases, the J end lost 5 bases, and 9 bases lay between the germline ends. CDR3 length: 14 amino acids. CDR3 protein: CASSLGTDRDTQYF. CDR3 bases: TGTGCCAGCAGCTTAGGGACAGATCGAGATACGCAGTATTTT. The full variable domain, completed using reference TRBV13 and TRBJ2-3, is AAGVIQSPRHLIKEKRETATLKCYPIPRHDTVYWYQQGPGQDPQFLISFYEKMQSDKGSIPDRFSAQQFSDYHSELNMSSLELGDSALYFCASSLGTDRDTQYFGPGTRLTVL.

By proportion, this clonotype is medium-sized. This chain joins TRBV20-1 and TRBJ1-1; TRBD1 matches 7 bases. Germline CDR1 reads DFQATT; CDR2 reads SNEGSKA (reference sequence). The CDR3 sequence is 15 residues long. V lost 2 bases and J lost 2; bases outside the gene matches: 8. CDR3 in DNA: TGCAGTGCTAGACAAGGGGGCAGTGTAAACACTGAAGCTTTCTTT. Translated, it gives CSARQGGSVNTEAFF.

This clonotype was counted a few times. The chain joins TRBV11-3 to TRBJ2-3; weak D call: TRBD1 (5 bases). The ends were cut back, 1 base at V and 1 base at J, with 15 bases in the middle. The germline V gene has CDR1 SGHNT and CDR2 YENEEA. CDR3 length: 17 amino acids. Here the CDR3 DNA reads TGTGCCAGCAGCTTAGGAGTCGGGCCACAGGGCACAGATACGCAGTATTTT. This gives the protein CASSLGVGPQGTDTQYF.

This clonotype was detected only a few times. The chain links TRBV30 to TRBJ2-3; D is unresolved. The CDR3 runs 12 residues. CDR1 and CDR2 from the germline V gene are GTSNPN and SVGIG (reference sequence). V dropped 1 base and J dropped 2 bases, with 4 bases sitting between them. The DNA for the CDR3 is TGTGCCTGGAGTGCCGACACAGATACGCAGTATTTT. Translating gives CAWSADTDTQYF.

The chain links TRBV5-1 to TRBJ1-3; D might be TRBD1 (5 bases). Trimming pared 0 bases from V and 0 bases from J, leaving 10 bases between. Germline V gives CDR1 SGHRS, CDR2 YFSETQ. The CDR3 length is 16 residues. The CDR3 reads CASSLATGTSGNTIYF. As DNA, the CDR3 is TGCGCCAGCAGCTTGGCGACGGGGACCTCTGGAAACACCATATATTTT. Drawing the rest from reference TRBV5-1 and TRBJ1-3, the complete variable domain is KAGVTQTPRYLIKTRGQQVTLSCSPISGHRSVSWYQQTPGQGLQFLFEYFSETQRNKGNFPGRFSGRQFSNSRSEMNVSTLELGDSALYLCASSLATGTSGNTIYFGEGSWLTVV.

This clonotype was observed a handful of times. The CDR3 here is CASSQEYVFGQGRADTQYF. The CDR3 coding sequence is TGCGCCAGCAGCCAAGAATACGTGTTTGGACAGGGTAGAGCAGATACGCAGTATTTT. The rearrangement links TRBV4-3 to TRBJ2-3; 8 positions match TRBD1. CDR3 length equals 19 residues. V lost 0 bases to trimming and J lost 4 bases; unmatched junction nucleotides: 15. Germline V gene sequence: CDR1 LGHNA, CDR2 YSLEER.

This clonotype was recorded a few times. This chain links TRBV5-1 with TRBJ1-3; D may be TRBD1 (6 bases). Germline assignment: CDR1 SGHRS and CDR2 YFSETQ. The CDR3 covers 16 residues. Trimming removed 4 bases at V and 0 bases at J, with 14 bases between. Here the CDR3 DNA reads TGCGCCAGCAGCAAGGACGGACAGAGCTCTGGAAACACCATATATTTT. Translated, it gives CASSKDGQSSGNTIYF. Full variable domain (rest looked up from reference TRBV5-1 and TRBJ1-3): KAGVTQTPRYLIKTRGQQVTLSCSPISGHRSVSWYQQTPGQGLQFLFEYFSETQRNKGNFPGRFSGRQFSNSRSEMNVSTLELGDSALYLCASSKDGQSSGNTIYFGEGSWLTVV.

This clonotype was recorded a few times. V usage is TRBV5-1 and J usage is TRBJ2-7; 11 nucleotides align to TRBD1. J lost 2 bases, V lost 4 bases, and 8 bases had no gene match. CDR1 is SGHRS, CDR2 YFSETQ, per germline. The CDR3 length is 16 residues. CDR3 in DNA: TGCGCCAGCAGCGTCTACCGGGACAGGGGGGCCTACGAGCAGTACTTC. It is translated as CASSVYRDRGAYEQYF.

This clonotype has just a few counts. V usage is TRBV2 and J usage is TRBJ1-4; D perhaps matches TRBD1 (5 bases). The CDR3 loop spans 14 amino acids. Trimming cost V 5 bases and J 4 bases, with 11 bases left between them. The V gene's germline CDR1 is SNHLY and CDR2 FYNNEI. This CDR3 reads CASSHRSFNEKLFF. The CDR3 DNA reads TGTGCCAGCAGTCACAGGAGTTTTAATGAAAAACTGTTTTTT.

The chain joins TRBV7-2 to TRBJ2-3; TRBD2 is a possible D gene (5 bases). CDR3 length: 14 residues. V was pared by 1 base and J by 2 bases, with 7 bases between. The germline V gene encodes CDR1 SGHTA and CDR2 FQGNSA. The CDR3 coding sequence is TGTGCCAGCAGCTTAGACGGGATCACAGATACGCAGTATTTT. Protein sequence: CASSLDGITDTQYF.

DNA for the CDR3: TGTGCCAGCACAGGACAAAGTAATTCACCCCTCCACTTT. This gives the protein CASTGQSNSPLHF. V and J are TRBV28 and TRBJ1-6; D perhaps matches TRBD1 (5 bases). CDR3 length equals 13 residues. Between the trimmed V and J ends, which lost 7 bases and 6 bases, there was a span of 10 bases. CDR1 and CDR2 (germline): MDHEN, SYDVKM.